This record concerns one T cell receptor (beta chain) sequence. Its antigen is currently unknown. Germline V gives CDR1 SGHRS, CDR2 YFSETQ. The CDR3 consists of 15 residues. The V segment lost 3 bases and the J segment 12 bases; nucleotides outside the gene matches: 11. How the authors handled the data: Junction-only sequences produced by ImmunoSEQ had no quality scores, so filtering differed. Sequenced by immunoSEQ multiplex PCR; TCRdb stores in-frame clones only, minus some. That table gives V, J and clone size, and the DNA gave D and trimming. The sample holds about 2.4 million clones, under 95% seen once. The data derive from a study of shared clonotypes between healthy human individuals. Regarding the study as a whole: Rarefaction demonstrated incomplete sorted-subset sequencing despite large depth.

The specimen sequenced was naive CD4+ T cells from PBMCs. Subset specified: CD45RA+ positively selected. This rearrangement joins TRBV5-1 to TRBJ2-1; 11 bases agree with TRBD2. This receptor was obtained from a man between 18 and 35 years old in good health. Some clones in this sample may be carry-over from other donors' samples. CDR3 nucleotide sequence: TGCGCCAGCAGCTCCCAAGGGACTAGCGGAGGGGGGCAGTTCTTC. Translating it yields CASSSQGTSGGGQFF.